The sequence of this T cell receptor beta chain was determined in a study of T cell changes during pregnancy in multiple sclerosis. The CDR3 length is 15 residues. Germline V gene lookup returns CDR1 SGHRS and CDR2 YFSETQ. V trimming: 1 base; J trimming: 5 bases; junction bases outside the gene matches: 8. Assay: immunoSEQ multiplex PCR; the TCRdb copy retains only in-frame clones and omits some. The sample yields over 90,000 clones, about 91% seen once. This sequence originates from a female donor with multiple sclerosis, enrolled in a pregnancy study. Sequenced here: peripheral blood, sampled before pregnancy. This chain joins TRBV5-1 and TRBJ2-7; 8 bases align to TRBD2. The CDR3 DNA reads as TGCGCCAGCAGCTTGCACGGGAGGGGGTCCGACGAGCAGTACTTC. Translating it yields CASSLHGRGSDEQYF. Looking up the rest from reference TRBV5-1 and TRBJ2-7 gives the full variable domain: KAGVTQTPRYLIKTRGQQVTLSCSPISGHRSVSWYQQTPGQGLQFLFEYFSETQRNKGNFPGRFSGRQFSNSRSEMNVSTLELGDSALYLCASSLHGRGSDEQYFGPGTRLTVT.